The present entry profiles one T cell receptor beta chain with its context. Its matching antigen is unknown. Donation came from healthy Caucasian individuals in Russia who were aged roughly 6 to 100. This sample is part of a study of blood T cells in healthy people across ages. General study points: The study lacked donor CMV status, which possibly confounded expanded clonotype changes. Per million T cells, the diversity of TCR beta decreased roughly linearly as age advanced. Strong correlation linked observed beta diversity and percent naive T cells.

CDR1 is MNHEY, CDR2 SMNVEV, per germline (reference sequence). The CDR3 extends over 15 amino acids. The ends lost 6 bases at V and 5 bases at J; junction bases unmatched: 8. Using a J-beta primer mix together with a sample-barcoded 5' primer, a second PCR was run for roughly 6 to 11 cycles. Each CDR3 protein is one row after TCRdb ran MiXCR on the 5' RACE reads. Here the sample spans fewer than 900,000 distinct CDR3 sequences, roughly two fifths being singletons. This receptor was obtained from a woman in her sixties or seventies in good health. The rearrangement uses TRBV27 and TRBJ2-5; 11 positions agree with TRBD2. The specimen was blood. The CDR3 DNA reads TGTGCCAGCAGGACTAGCGGGAAGGTTGGGGAGACCCAGTACTTC. The encoded protein is CASRTSGKVGETQYF.